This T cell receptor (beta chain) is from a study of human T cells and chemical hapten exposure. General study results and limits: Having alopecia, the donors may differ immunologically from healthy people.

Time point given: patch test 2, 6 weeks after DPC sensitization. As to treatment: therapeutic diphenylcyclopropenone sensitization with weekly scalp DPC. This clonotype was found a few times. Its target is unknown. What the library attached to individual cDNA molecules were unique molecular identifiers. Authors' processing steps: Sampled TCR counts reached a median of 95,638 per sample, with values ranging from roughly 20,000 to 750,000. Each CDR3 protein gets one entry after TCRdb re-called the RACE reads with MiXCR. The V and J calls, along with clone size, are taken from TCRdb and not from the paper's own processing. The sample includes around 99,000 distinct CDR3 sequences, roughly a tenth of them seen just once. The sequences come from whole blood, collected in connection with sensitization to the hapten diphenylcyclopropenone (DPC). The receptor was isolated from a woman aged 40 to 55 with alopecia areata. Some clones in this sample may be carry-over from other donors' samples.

CDR3 coding DNA: TGCAGTGCTGTCAGGGGGAGCAATCAGCCCCAGCATTTT. Protein product: CSAVRGSNQPQHF. This chain uses TRBV20-1 with TRBJ1-5; 7 positions match TRBD1. With V trimmed by 5 bases and J by 1 base, 2 bases remained unmatched. CDR1 and CDR2 (germline): DFQATT, SNEGSKA (reference sequence). The CDR3 spans 13 residues.